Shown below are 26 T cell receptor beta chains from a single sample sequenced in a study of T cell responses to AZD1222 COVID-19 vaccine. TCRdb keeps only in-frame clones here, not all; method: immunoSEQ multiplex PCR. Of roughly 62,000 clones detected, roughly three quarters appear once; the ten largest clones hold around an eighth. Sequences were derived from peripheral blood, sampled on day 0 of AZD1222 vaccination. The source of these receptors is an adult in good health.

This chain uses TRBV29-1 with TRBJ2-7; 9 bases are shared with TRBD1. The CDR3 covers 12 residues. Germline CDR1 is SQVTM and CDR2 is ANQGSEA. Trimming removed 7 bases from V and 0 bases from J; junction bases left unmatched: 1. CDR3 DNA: TGCAGCGCGGGACAGGGCTCCTACGAGCAGTACTTC. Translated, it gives CSAGQGSYEQYF.

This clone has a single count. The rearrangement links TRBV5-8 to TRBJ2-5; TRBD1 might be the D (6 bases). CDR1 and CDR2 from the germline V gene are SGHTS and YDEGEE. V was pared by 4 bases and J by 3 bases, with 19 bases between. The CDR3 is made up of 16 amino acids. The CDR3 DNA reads TGTGCCAGCAGCCGAAATGACTGGTACAGGGAAGAGACCCAGTACTTC. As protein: CASSRNDWYREETQYF.

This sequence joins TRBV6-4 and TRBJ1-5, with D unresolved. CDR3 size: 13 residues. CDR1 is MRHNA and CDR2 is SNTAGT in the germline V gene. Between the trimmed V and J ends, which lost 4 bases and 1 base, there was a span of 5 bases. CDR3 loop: CASSGESNQPQHF. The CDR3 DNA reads TGTGCCAGCAGTGGAGAGAGCAATCAGCCCCAGCATTTT.

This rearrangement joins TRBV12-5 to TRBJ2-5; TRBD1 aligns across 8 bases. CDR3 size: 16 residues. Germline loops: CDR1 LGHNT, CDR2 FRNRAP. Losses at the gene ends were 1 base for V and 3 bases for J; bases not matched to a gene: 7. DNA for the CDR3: TGTGCTAGTGGTTTGGCGCAGGGGGCGCTAAAAGAGACCCAGTACTTC. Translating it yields CASGLAQGALKETQYF.

Here the CDR3 reads CASSPPTESYGYTF. CDR3 DNA sequence: TGTGCCAGCTCACCACCGACAGAAAGCTATGGCTACACCTTC. This rearrangement joins TRBV18 to TRBJ1-2; tentative D call: TRBD1 (5 bases). Germline V gene lookup returns CDR1 KGHSH and CDR2 LQKENI. Trimming left V 0 bases short and J 4 bases short, with 9 bases between. CDR3 length equals 14 residues.

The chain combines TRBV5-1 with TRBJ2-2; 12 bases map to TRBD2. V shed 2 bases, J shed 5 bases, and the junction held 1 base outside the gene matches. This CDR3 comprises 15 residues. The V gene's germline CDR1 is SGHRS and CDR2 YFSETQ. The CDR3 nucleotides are TGCGCCAGCAGCTTCGGACTAGCGGGGACCGGGGAGCTGTTTTTT. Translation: CASSFGLAGTGELFF.

The CDR3 DNA is TGCGCCAGCCGGTGGGGGGAGGGCACCGGGGAGCTGTTTTTT. Amino acids: CASRWGEGTGELFF. V gene TRBV4-3 combines with J gene TRBJ2-2, with TRBD2 identical over 7 bases. V trimming: 8 bases; J trimming: 4 bases; junction bases outside the gene matches: 7. The CDR3 length is 14 residues. CDR1 and CDR2 (germline): LGHNA, YSLEER.

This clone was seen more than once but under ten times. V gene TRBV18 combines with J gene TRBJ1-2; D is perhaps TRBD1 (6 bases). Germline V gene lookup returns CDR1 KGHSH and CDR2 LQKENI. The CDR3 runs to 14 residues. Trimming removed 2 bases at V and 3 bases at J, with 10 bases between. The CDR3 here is CASSPSPGDYGYTF. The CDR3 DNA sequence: TGTGCCAGCTCACCATCGCCAGGGGACTATGGCTACACCTTC.

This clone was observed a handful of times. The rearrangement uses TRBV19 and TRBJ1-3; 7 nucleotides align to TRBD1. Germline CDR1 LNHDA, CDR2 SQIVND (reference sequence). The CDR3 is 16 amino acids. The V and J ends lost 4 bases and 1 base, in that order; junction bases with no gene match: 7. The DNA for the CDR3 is TGTGCCAGTAGTAGGGACAGCTCGAGGTCTGGAAACACCATATATTTT. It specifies CASSRDSSRSGNTIYF.

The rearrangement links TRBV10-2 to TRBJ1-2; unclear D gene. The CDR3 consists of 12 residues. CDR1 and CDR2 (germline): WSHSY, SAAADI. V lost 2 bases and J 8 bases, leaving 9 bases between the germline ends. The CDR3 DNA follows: TGCGCCAGCAGTGAGAGCCCCTGGGGCTACACCTTC. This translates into CASSESPWGYTF.

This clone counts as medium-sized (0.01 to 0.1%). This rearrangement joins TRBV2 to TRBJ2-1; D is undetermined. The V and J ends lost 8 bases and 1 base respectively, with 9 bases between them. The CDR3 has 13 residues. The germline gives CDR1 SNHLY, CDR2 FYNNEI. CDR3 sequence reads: CASGESSYNEQFF. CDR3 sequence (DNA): TGTGCCAGCGGGGAAAGTTCCTACAATGAGCAGTTCTTC.

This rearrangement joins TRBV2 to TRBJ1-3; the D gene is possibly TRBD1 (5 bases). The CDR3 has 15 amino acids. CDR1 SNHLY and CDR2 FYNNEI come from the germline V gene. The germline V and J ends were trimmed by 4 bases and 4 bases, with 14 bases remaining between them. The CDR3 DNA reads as TGTGCCAGCAGTGGGCAGGGACGATCCGGAAACACCATATATTTT. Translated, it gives CASSGQGRSGNTIYF.

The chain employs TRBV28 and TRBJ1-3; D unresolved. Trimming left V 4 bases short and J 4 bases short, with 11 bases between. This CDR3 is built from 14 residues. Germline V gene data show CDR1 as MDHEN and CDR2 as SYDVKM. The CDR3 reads CASSSATAGNTIYF. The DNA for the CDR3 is TGTGCCAGCAGTTCCGCTACGGCGGGAAACACCATATATTTT.

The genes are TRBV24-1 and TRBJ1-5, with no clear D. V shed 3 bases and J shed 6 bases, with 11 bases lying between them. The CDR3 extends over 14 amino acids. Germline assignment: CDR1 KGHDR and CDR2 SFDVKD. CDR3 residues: CATSDPQGRQPQHF. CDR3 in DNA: TGTGCCACCAGTGATCCGCAAGGCCGTCAGCCCCAGCATTTT.

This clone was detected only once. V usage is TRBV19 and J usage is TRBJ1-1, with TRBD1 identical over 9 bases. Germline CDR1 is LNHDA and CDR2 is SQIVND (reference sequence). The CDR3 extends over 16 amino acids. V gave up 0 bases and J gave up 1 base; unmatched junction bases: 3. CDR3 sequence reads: CASSIEGQGKNTEAFF. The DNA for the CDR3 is TGTGCCAGTAGTATAGAGGGACAGGGAAAGAACACTGAAGCTTTCTTT. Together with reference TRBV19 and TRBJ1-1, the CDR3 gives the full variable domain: DGGITQSPKYLFRKEGQNVTLSCEQNLNHDAMYWYRQDPGQGLRLIYYSQIVNDFQKGDIAEGYSVSREKKESFPLTVTSAQKNPTAFYLCASSIEGQGKNTEAFFGQGTRLTVV.

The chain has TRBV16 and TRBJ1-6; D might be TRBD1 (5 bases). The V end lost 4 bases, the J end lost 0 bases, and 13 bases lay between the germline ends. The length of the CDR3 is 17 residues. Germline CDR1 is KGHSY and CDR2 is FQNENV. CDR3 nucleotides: TGTGCCAGCAGCCCCCGACAGACGAGCTCCTATAATTCACCCCTCCACTTT. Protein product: CASSPRQTSSYNSPLHF.

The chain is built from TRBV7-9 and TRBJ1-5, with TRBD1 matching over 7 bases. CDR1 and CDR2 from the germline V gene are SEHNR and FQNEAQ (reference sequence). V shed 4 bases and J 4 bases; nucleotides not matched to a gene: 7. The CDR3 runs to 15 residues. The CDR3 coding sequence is TGTGCCAGCAGCTATGGGGCAGGGGGGAATCAGCCCCAGCATTTT. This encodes CASSYGAGGNQPQHF.

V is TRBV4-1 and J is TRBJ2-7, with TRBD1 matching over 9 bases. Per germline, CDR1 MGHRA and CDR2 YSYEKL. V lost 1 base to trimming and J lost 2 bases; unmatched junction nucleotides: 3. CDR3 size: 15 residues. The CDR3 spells CASSQVGTGTYEQYF. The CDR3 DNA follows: TGCGCCAGCAGCCAAGTGGGGACAGGGACCTACGAGCAGTACTTC.

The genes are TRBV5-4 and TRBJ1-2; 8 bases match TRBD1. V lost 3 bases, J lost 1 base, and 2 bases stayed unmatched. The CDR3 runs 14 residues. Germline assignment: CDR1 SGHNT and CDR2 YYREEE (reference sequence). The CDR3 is CASSYGQGNYGYTF. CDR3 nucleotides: TGTGCCAGCAGCTACGGACAGGGTAACTATGGCTACACCTTC.

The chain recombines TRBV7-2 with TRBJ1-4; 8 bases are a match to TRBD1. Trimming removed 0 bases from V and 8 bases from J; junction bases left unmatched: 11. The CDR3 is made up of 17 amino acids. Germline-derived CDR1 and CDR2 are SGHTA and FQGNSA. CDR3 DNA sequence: TGTGCCAGCAGCTTAGCTTACATAGGACAGGGTGGAGAAAAACTGTTTTTT. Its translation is CASSLAYIGQGGEKLFF.

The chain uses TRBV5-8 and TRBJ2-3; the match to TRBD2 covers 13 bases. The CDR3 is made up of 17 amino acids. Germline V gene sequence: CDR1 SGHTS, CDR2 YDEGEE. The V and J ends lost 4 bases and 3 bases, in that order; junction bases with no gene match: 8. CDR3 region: CASSTLGLAGATDTQYF. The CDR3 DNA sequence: TGTGCCAGCAGCACTCTAGGACTAGCGGGGGCAACAGATACGCAGTATTTT.

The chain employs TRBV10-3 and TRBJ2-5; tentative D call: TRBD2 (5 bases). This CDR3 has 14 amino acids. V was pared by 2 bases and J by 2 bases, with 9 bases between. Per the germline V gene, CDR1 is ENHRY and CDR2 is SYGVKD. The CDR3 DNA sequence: TGTGCCATCAGTGAGACCGGGGTACAAGAGACCCAGTACTTC. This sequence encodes CAISETGVQETQYF.

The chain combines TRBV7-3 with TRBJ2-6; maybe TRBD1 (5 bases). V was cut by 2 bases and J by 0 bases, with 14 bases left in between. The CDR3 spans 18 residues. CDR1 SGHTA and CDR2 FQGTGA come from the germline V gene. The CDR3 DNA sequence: TGTGCCAGCAGCTTACAGGGAACATCCCTCTCTGGGGCCAACGTCCTGACTTTC. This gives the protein CASSLQGTSLSGANVLTF.

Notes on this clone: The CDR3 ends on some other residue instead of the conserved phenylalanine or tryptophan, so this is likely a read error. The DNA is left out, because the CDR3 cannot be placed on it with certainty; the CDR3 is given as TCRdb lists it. The CDR3 loop is CASSFGQDSKVI. The chain uses TRBV6-2 or TRBV6-3 and TRBJ1-1; no DNA check was done on the table's D call, TRBD1. The CDR3 length equals 12 residues, ends included. The germline CDR1 and CDR2 sequences are MNHEY and SVGEGT.

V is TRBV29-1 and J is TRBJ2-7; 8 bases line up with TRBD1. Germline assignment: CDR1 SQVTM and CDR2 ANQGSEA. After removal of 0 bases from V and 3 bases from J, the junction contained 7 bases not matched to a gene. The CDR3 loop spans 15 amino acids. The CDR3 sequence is CSVEDGQGGLYEQYF. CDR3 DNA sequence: TGCAGCGTTGAAGATGGACAGGGAGGCCTCTACGAGCAGTACTTC.

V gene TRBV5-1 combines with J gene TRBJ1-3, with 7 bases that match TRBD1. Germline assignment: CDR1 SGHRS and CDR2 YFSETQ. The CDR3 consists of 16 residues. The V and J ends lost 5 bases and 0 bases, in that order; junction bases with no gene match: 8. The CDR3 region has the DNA TGCGCCAGCAGTATATCCGGGACAGTCTCTGGAAACACCATATATTTT. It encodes CASSISGTVSGNTIYF. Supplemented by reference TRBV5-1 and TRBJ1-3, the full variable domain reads KAGVTQTPRYLIKTRGQQVTLSCSPISGHRSVSWYQQTPGQGLQFLFEYFSETQRNKGNFPGRFSGRQFSNSRSEMNVSTLELGDSALYLCASSISGTVSGNTIYFGEGSWLTVV.